The 25 T cell receptor beta chains listed next were all sequenced from one sample in a study of CD8+ T cells in alopecia areata. After isolation, RNA underwent reverse transcription to generate cDNA as the sequencing template. The assay was immunoSEQ multiplex PCR, and TCRdb's table has in-frame clones only and misses some. This table has fewer than 100,000 clones, 35% to 50% appearing once. Sequencing was carried out using CD4+ T cells sorted from blood. These receptors were taken from a human donor with alopecia areata.

V and J are TRBV30 and TRBJ1-3; D unclear. Trimming shortened V by 1 base and J by 3 bases, and 7 bases separated the two germline ends. From germline, CDR1 is GTSNPN and CDR2 SVGIG (reference sequence). The CDR3 sequence is 13 residues long. DNA for the CDR3: TGTGCCTGGAGTGAGGGTGTTGGAAACACCATATATTTT. This translates into CAWSEGVGNTIYF.

The CDR3 is CAWSVSLEGYTF. The CDR3 DNA reads as TGTGCCTGGAGTGTAAGCCTCGAAGGCTACACCTTC. V gene TRBV30 combines with J gene TRBJ1-2; D remains unclear. From germline, CDR1 is GTSNPN and CDR2 SVGIG (reference sequence). Deletions cut 0 bases from V and 8 bases from J, with 10 bases between. The CDR3 is 12 residues long.

The chain has TRBV10-3 and TRBJ2-7; maybe TRBD1 (6 bases). The CDR3 contains 15 residues. Germline values: CDR1 ENHRY, CDR2 SYGVKD. V shed 3 bases and J shed 6 bases, with 18 bases lying between them. CDR3 bases: TGTGCCATCAGTGACCCGGCTCGGTTAGGGGGCGAGCAGTACTTC. It yields the protein CAISDPARLGGEQYF.

The rearrangement uses TRBV25-1 and TRBJ1-1; D is unclear. The V gene's germline CDR1 is MGHDK and CDR2 SYGVNS. The CDR3 runs 13 residues. V was shortened by 9 bases and J by 4 bases, with 15 bases between the two germline ends. CDR3 sequence: CASGPRKATEAFF. CDR3 nucleotides: TGTGCCAGTGGACCAAGGAAGGCCACTGAAGCTTTCTTT.

The chain links TRBV29-1 to TRBJ1-1; D might be TRBD1 (6 bases). The germline V and J ends were trimmed by 7 bases and 3 bases, with 12 bases remaining between them. The CDR3 runs 12 residues. The V gene's germline CDR1 is SQVTM and CDR2 ANQGSEA. CDR3 sequence reads: CSAGGRDTEAFF. The CDR3 region has the DNA TGCAGCGCCGGGGGCCGGGACACTGAAGCTTTCTTT. Supplemented by reference TRBV29-1 and TRBJ1-1, the full variable domain reads SAVISQKPSRDICQRGTSLTIQCQVDSQVTMMFWYRQQPGQSLTLIATANQGSEATYESGFVIDKFPISRPNLTFSTLTVSNMSPEDSSIYLCSAGGRDTEAFFGQGTRLTVV.

The chain couples TRBV29-1 to TRBJ1-4; D not resolved. The CDR3 runs 15 residues. The V and J ends lost 4 bases and 0 bases respectively, with 12 bases between them. Germline V gene data show CDR1 as SQVTM and CDR2 as ANQGSEA. CDR3 protein: CSVAASTATNEKLFF. DNA for the CDR3: TGCAGCGTTGCCGCCTCCACTGCAACTAATGAAAAACTGTTTTTT.

V is TRBV29-1 and J is TRBJ2-1, with 8 bases identical to TRBD1. The CDR3 is 13 residues long. Germline lookup yields CDR1 SQVTM and CDR2 ANQGSEA. Germline trimming cut 4 bases from V and 7 bases from J; bases unmatched to any gene: 6. CDR3 region: CSVAGTGNNEQFF. DNA for the CDR3: TGCAGCGTTGCCGGGACAGGTAATAATGAGCAGTTCTTC.

The V and J genes are TRBV29-1 and TRBJ2-7, with D possibly matching TRBD1 (6 bases). Germline CDR1 reads SQVTM; CDR2 reads ANQGSEA. V dropped 2 bases and J dropped 4 bases, with 9 bases sitting between them. This CDR3 spans 12 amino acids. The CDR3 loop is CSVEPTGYEQYF. CDR3 sequence (DNA): TGCAGCGTTGAACCCACAGGGTACGAGCAGTACTTC.

The chain joins TRBV29-1 to TRBJ2-2; a weak D match, TRBD1 (6 bases). Per germline, CDR1 SQVTM and CDR2 ANQGSEA. This CDR3 has 18 amino acids. Between the trimmed V and J ends, which lost 5 bases and 4 bases, there was a span of 26 bases. CDR3 DNA: TGCAGCGTTCATAAGGGGGAGTCAAGTACGGTCCGCACCGGGGAGCTGTTTTTT. It yields the protein CSVHKGESSTVRTGELFF.

This clone was detected only a few times. The chain links TRBV28 to TRBJ2-2; D possibly corresponds to TRBD2 (5 bases). This CDR3 is 14 amino acids long. The germline gives CDR1 MDHEN, CDR2 SYDVKM. V lost 7 bases, J lost 5 bases, and 14 bases lay in between. CDR3 amino acids: CASNTAGRTGELFF. The DNA for the CDR3 is TGTGCCAGCAACACCGCGGGTCGAACCGGGGAGCTGTTTTTT.

The CDR3 DNA sequence: TGTGCCTGGAGTATCGGACTAGCGGGATCAGAGACCCAGTACTTC. It codes for CAWSIGLAGSETQYF. V and J are TRBV30 and TRBJ2-5; the match to TRBD2 covers 12 bases. The germline V gene encodes CDR1 GTSNPN and CDR2 SVGIG (reference sequence). The V gene end was trimmed by 2 bases and the J gene end by 4 bases; junction bases not matched to a gene: 5. The CDR3 has 15 amino acids.

The table lists this clone with a few counts. The chain links TRBV29-1 to TRBJ2-5; TRBD2 matches at 7 bases. After removal of 7 bases from V and 5 bases from J, the junction contained 7 bases not matched to a gene. The CDR3 runs to 12 residues. Germline CDR1 is SQVTM and CDR2 is ANQGSEA. CDR3 protein: CSERRGGETQYF. In DNA form, the CDR3 reads TGCAGCGAGAGACGGGGAGGGGAGACCCAGTACTTC.

This clone was picked up a small number of times. CDR3 sequence reads: CASSQQTGGAQKTQYF. The CDR3 nucleotides are TGTGCCAGCAGCCAACAGACCGGGGGGGCACAAAAGACCCAGTACTTC. The genes are TRBV4-2 and TRBJ2-5, with 8 bases identical to TRBD2. The CDR3 contains 16 residues. The germline gives CDR1 LGHNA, CDR2 YNFKEQ. Trimming removed 2 bases from V and 6 bases from J; junction bases left unmatched: 11.

This clone appeared a few times. The V gene is TRBV7-8, the J gene TRBJ2-5, with 8 nucleotides matching TRBD2. This CDR3 has 17 residues. Germline-derived CDR1 and CDR2 are SGHVS and FQNEAQ. V was pared by 1 base and J by 1 base, with 8 bases of the junction left unmatched. The CDR3 nucleotides are TGTGCCAGCAGCTTAGACCGAGCGGGGGCCCTCCAAGAGACCCAGTACTTC. Its translation is CASSLDRAGALQETQYF.

In its sample, this clone was seen once. This chain links TRBV2 with TRBJ2-6; perhaps TRBD1 as D (5 bases). The CDR3 sequence is 15 residues long. Germline V gene sequence: CDR1 SNHLY, CDR2 FYNNEI. V lost 5 bases and J 1 base, leaving 9 bases between the germline ends. CDR3 amino acids: CASSKGVSGANVLTF. The CDR3 coding sequence is TGTGCCAGCAGTAAAGGGGTGTCTGGGGCCAACGTCCTGACTTTC.

V and J are TRBV7-3 and TRBJ2-1, with 9 bases identical to TRBD1. This CDR3 has 16 amino acids. Losses at the gene ends were 1 base for V and 4 bases for J; bases not matched to a gene: 5. Germline V CDR1 and CDR2: SGHTA, FQGTGA. CDR3 protein: CASSLNSGQGYNEQFF. The CDR3 region has the DNA TGTGCCAGCAGCTTAAACTCGGGACAGGGATACAATGAGCAGTTCTTC.

The chain employs TRBV29-1 and TRBJ2-3; D is unresolved. The CDR3 has 12 residues. With 4 bases removed from V and 6 bases from J, the gap between germline ends came to 11 bases. Per the germline V gene, CDR1 is SQVTM and CDR2 is ANQGSEA. As DNA, the CDR3 is TGCAGCGTTGGCCAGAGCGTGGATACGCAGTATTTT. Protein: CSVGQSVDTQYF.

The CDR3 loop reads CSVEGVRTLSSYNEQFF. In DNA, the CDR3 is TGCAGCGTTGAAGGGGTTAGGACTCTGAGCTCCTACAATGAGCAGTTCTTC. The J gene is TRBJ2-1, the V gene TRBV29-1; possibly TRBD2 for D (5 bases). The CDR3 totals 17 residues. The V and J ends lost 1 base and 0 bases respectively, with 16 bases between them. CDR1 is SQVTM and CDR2 is ANQGSEA in the germline V gene.

The chain couples TRBV15 to TRBJ2-7; possibly TRBD1 or TRBD2 for D (5 bases each). Trimming removed 0 bases from V and 1 base from J, with 10 bases in between. CDR1 LNHNV and CDR2 YYDKDF come from the germline V gene (reference sequence). The CDR3 consists of 15 residues. The CDR3: CATSRDGTVSYEQYF. Here the CDR3 DNA reads TGTGCCACCAGCAGAGATGGGACGGTTTCCTACGAGCAGTACTTC.

This chain uses TRBV28 with TRBJ2-2; weak D call: TRBD2 (5 bases). With 3 bases removed from V and 6 bases from J, the gap between germline ends came to 11 bases. CDR3 length equals 14 residues. The germline V gene encodes CDR1 MDHEN and CDR2 SYDVKM. The CDR3 bases are TGTGCCAGCAGTTTCGGGGTGTGGTCCGGGGAGCTGTTTTTT. It yields the protein CASSFGVWSGELFF. Based on the CDR3 plus reference TRBV28 and TRBJ2-2, the full variable domain is DVKVTQSSRYLVKRTGEKVFLECVQDMDHENMFWYRQDPGLGLRLIYFSYDVKMKEKGDIPEGYSVSREKKERFSLILESASTNQTSMYLCASSFGVWSGELFFGEGSRLTVL.

The rearrangement joins TRBV5-4 to TRBJ1-6; D gene unclear. The CDR3 is made up of 14 amino acids. Germline V gene data show CDR1 as SGHNT and CDR2 as YYREEE (reference sequence). The V gene lost 2 bases and the J gene lost 14 bases, with 17 bases spanning the gap. The CDR3 protein is CASSFFGAQSALHF. The CDR3 DNA is TGTGCCAGCAGCTTTTTTGGAGCCCAATCGGCCCTCCACTTT. The variable domain in full, with the rest retrieved from reference TRBV5-4 and TRBJ1-6, is ETGVTQSPTHLIKTRGQQVTLRCSSQSGHNTVSWYQQALGQGPQFIFQYYREEENGRGNFPPRFSGLQFPNYSSELNVNALELDDSALYLCASSFFGAQSALHFGNGTRLTVT.

This CDR3 is CSVDEGGTLYGYTF. CDR3 DNA: TGCAGCGTTGACGAGGGTGGCACCCTCTATGGCTACACCTTC. The V gene is TRBV29-1, the J gene TRBJ1-2, with D hard to call. Looked up from germline, CDR1 is SQVTM and CDR2 is ANQGSEA. CDR3 length: 14 residues. With 3 bases removed from V and 4 bases from J, the gap between germline ends came to 15 bases.

In the case of this clone: Other DNA sequences from this sample encode an identical CDR3 as well. CDR3 residues: CSVGGRMNTEAFF. The CDR3 DNA reads TGCAGCGTTGGCGGCCGGATGAACACTGAAGCTTTCTTT. The chain links TRBV29-1 to TRBJ1-1; D is undetermined. This CDR3 is 13 amino acids long. V lost 4 bases and J lost 0, with 9 bases in between. CDR1 and CDR2 (germline): SQVTM, ANQGSEA.

The V gene is TRBV29-1, the J gene TRBJ1-5; TRBD1 aligns across 8 bases. Germline V gene sequence: CDR1 SQVTM, CDR2 ANQGSEA. Losses at the gene ends were 7 bases for V and 5 bases for J; bases not matched to a gene: 7. The CDR3 extends over 13 amino acids. CDR3: CSGGQGKDQPQHF. The CDR3, as DNA: TGCAGCGGAGGACAGGGCAAGGATCAGCCCCAGCATTTT.

The chain has TRBV30 and TRBJ1-1, with 7 bases aligning to TRBD1. Trimming took 6 bases from V and 6 from J; bases not matched to a gene: 10. The CDR3 loop spans 13 amino acids. Germline CDR1 is GTSNPN and CDR2 is SVGIG (reference sequence). This chain's CDR3 is CACRRAGGSEAFF. In DNA, the CDR3 is TGTGCCTGCCGACGGGCAGGGGGGTCTGAAGCTTTCTTT.